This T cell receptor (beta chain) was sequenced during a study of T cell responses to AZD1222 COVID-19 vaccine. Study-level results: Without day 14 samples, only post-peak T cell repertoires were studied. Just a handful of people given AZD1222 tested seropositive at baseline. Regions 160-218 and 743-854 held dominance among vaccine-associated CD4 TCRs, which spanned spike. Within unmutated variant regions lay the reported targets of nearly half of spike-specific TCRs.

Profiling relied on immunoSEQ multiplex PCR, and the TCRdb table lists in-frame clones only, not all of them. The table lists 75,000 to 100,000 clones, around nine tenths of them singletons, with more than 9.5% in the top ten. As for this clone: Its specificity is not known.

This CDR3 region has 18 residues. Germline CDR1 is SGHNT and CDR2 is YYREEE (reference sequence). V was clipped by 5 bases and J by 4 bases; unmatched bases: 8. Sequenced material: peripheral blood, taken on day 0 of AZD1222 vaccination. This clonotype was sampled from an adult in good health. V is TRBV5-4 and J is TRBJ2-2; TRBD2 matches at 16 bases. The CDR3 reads CASRPGTSGGAGTGELFF. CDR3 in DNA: TGTGCCAGCAGACCCGGGACTAGCGGGGGGGCCGGCACCGGGGAGCTGTTTTTT.